This T cell receptor (beta chain) is drawn from a study of cytomegalovirus exposure and HLA in healthy donors. Whole-study results and caveats: TCR beta chains numbering roughly 150 were designated cytomegalovirus-associated.

Using immunoSEQ multiplex PCR, the repertoire was profiled, and TCRdb retains in-frame clones only, with some absent. The data contain 120,000 or so clones, 89% of them seen just once; the ten biggest clones take up approximately 1.1%. Germline values: CDR1 MNHEY, CDR2 SVGAGI. V trimming: 7 bases; J trimming: 0 bases; junction bases outside the gene matches: 5. The CDR3 totals 15 residues. On this clone: The antigen is unknown.

The sample was PBMCs. The clonotype comes from a woman between 18 and 29 years old in good health and CMV-seronegative. J is TRBJ1-3 and V is TRBV6-5; 8 positions match TRBD1. Here the CDR3 reads CASKGTGSSGNTIYF. The DNA for the CDR3 is TGTGCCAGCAAAGGGACAGGAAGCTCTGGAAACACCATATATTTT.